These 27 T cell receptor beta chains originate from one sample sequenced in a study of blood T cell repertoires in COVID-19 (dated by TCRdb to between 2020 and 2021). Libraries came from the immunoSEQ multiplex PCR assay. This is the immuneACCESS table as TCRdb keeps it, with only in-frame sequences that have V and J called. A part of the clones is gone; compared with another copy, unresolved V genes explain less than half, and the rest is unexplained. In all, the sample holds almost 100,000 clones, and about nine tenths of those were seen once. 10% of the sample is held by the ten biggest clonotypes. The sequenced sample consisted of peripheral blood. These TCRs come from a middle-aged man with acute or convalescent COVID-19.

V is TRBV27 and J is TRBJ2-7; 7 nucleotides match TRBD2. CDR3 length equals 17 residues. CDR1 is MNHEY and CDR2 is SMNVEV in the germline V gene (reference sequence). The ends lost 3 bases at V and 3 bases at J; junction bases unmatched: 14. Here the CDR3 DNA reads TGTGCCAGCAGTTTCCGCCTTGGGACGGGAGGACTCTACGAGCAGTACTTC. Translation gives CASSFRLGTGGLYEQYF.

This chain connects TRBV11-2 to TRBJ2-2, with a weak D call TRBD1 (5 bases). Trimming took 5 bases from V and 3 from J, leaving 19 bases between them. This CDR3 comprises 17 residues. The germline CDR1 and CDR2 sequences are SGHAT and FQNNGV. CDR3 sequence reads: CASSRFSGSPYTGELFF. CDR3 in DNA: TGTGCCAGCAGCCGTTTTTCAGGGTCCCCCTACACCGGGGAGCTGTTTTTT.

This clone was seen a handful of times. The rearrangement links TRBV5-5 to TRBJ1-3; D remains ambiguous. Per germline, CDR1 SGHKS and CDR2 YYEKEE (reference sequence). The CDR3 has 14 residues. Trimming took off 3 bases at V and 0 bases at J, with 7 bases between the two ends. The CDR3 protein is CASSSQVSGNTIYF. The CDR3 bases are TGTGCCAGCAGCTCGCAGGTCTCTGGAAACACCATATATTTT.

The chain recombines TRBV5-1 with TRBJ1-2; no definite D call. V lost 6 bases, J lost 2 bases, and 11 bases lay in between. Germline V gene lookup returns CDR1 SGHRS and CDR2 YFSETQ. The CDR3 sequence is 13 residues long. CDR3 sequence reads: CASKIEGNYGYTF. The CDR3 nucleotides read TGCGCCAGCAAGATCGAGGGCAACTATGGCTACACCTTC.

This chain links TRBV27 with TRBJ1-2; no definite D call. The CDR3 runs to 13 residues. Germline V lookup: CDR1 MNHEY, CDR2 SMNVEV (reference sequence). V gave up 2 bases and J gave up 3 bases, with 7 bases separating them. The CDR3 region is CASSLTQHYGYTF. Written as DNA, the CDR3 is TGTGCCAGCAGTTTAACACAGCACTATGGCTACACCTTC.

This chain uses TRBV4-1 with TRBJ2-1; TRBD1 matches at 9 bases. Per germline, CDR1 MGHRA and CDR2 YSYEKL. CDR3 size: 18 residues. V was pared by 0 bases and J by 4 bases, with 10 bases of the junction left unmatched. CDR3 coding DNA: TGCGCCAGCAGCCAAGAGTGGAGGAGGACAGGGGTATACAATGAGCAGTTCTTC. It translates to CASSQEWRRTGVYNEQFF.

The chain recombines TRBV6-5 with TRBJ1-4; the D gene is possibly TRBD1 (5 bases). Germline V lookup: CDR1 MNHEY, CDR2 SVGAGI. Trimming cost V 7 bases and J 6 bases, with 15 bases left between them. The CDR3 totals 14 residues. CDR3 DNA: TGTGCCAGCAAGGACGGGGGATGGGATGAAAAACTGTTTTTT. Protein: CASKDGGWDEKLFF.

J is TRBJ2-5 and V is TRBV30, with D unclear. The germline CDR1 and CDR2 sequences are GTSNPN and SVGIG (reference sequence). V was clipped by 2 bases and J by 1 base, with 8 bases between them. The CDR3 runs to 13 residues. The CDR3 loop reads CAWSHDSQETQYF. The CDR3 DNA is TGTGCCTGGAGTCACGACTCCCAAGAGACCCAGTACTTC.

The chain joins TRBV5-8 to TRBJ1-5; 9 nucleotides align to TRBD1. V lost 2 bases and J lost 4; bases outside the gene matches: 4. The CDR3 covers 15 residues. Germline CDR1 and CDR2: SGHTS and YDEGEE. For the CDR3, the DNA is TGTGCCAGCAGCTTCCAACAGGGGGCGAATCAGCCCCAGCATTTT. Protein product: CASSFQQGANQPQHF.

The rearrangement joins TRBV7-6 to TRBJ2-2, with TRBD1 matching 11 bases. Germline-derived CDR1 and CDR2 are SGHVS and FNYEAQ. This CDR3 has 16 amino acids. V lost 5 bases to trimming and J lost 4 bases; unmatched junction nucleotides: 6. CDR3 residues: CASSQLGTGGTGELFF. For the CDR3, the DNA is TGTGCCAGCAGCCAGCTCGGGACAGGGGGCACCGGGGAGCTGTTTTTT.

The chain carries TRBV10-3 and TRBJ1-2, with a tentative D call TRBD1 (6 bases). The CDR3 spans 14 residues. Trimming removed 2 bases from V and 8 bases from J, with 15 bases in between. CDR1 is ENHRY, CDR2 SYGVKD, per germline. The CDR3, as DNA: TGTGCCATCAGTGAGAGGGACACCCGGGACGGCTACACCTTC. This codes for CAISERDTRDGYTF.

The chain combines TRBV19 with TRBJ1-5; D is unresolved. V lost 3 bases, J lost 4 bases, and 10 bases lay in between. The germline V gene encodes CDR1 LNHDA and CDR2 SQIVND (reference sequence). The CDR3 runs to 14 residues. For the CDR3, the DNA is TGTGCCAGTAGTATGAGTAGCCTAAATCAGCCCCAGCATTTT. This encodes CASSMSSLNQPQHF.

The chain recombines TRBV25-1 with TRBJ1-1; TRBD1 agrees at 9 bases. The germline gives CDR1 MGHDK, CDR2 SYGVNS. This CDR3 region has 15 residues. The V gene end was trimmed by 4 bases and the J gene end by 4 bases; junction bases not matched to a gene: 7. The CDR3 DNA reads as TGTGCCAGCAGTGTGGGACAGGGTTATGTCACTGAAGCTTTCTTT. This encodes CASSVGQGYVTEAFF.

This clone came up once. The CDR3: CASSARRTSSGELFF. DNA for the CDR3: TGTGCCAGCAGCGCCCGGAGGACTAGCTCCGGGGAGCTGTTTTTT. The gene calls are TRBV7-6 and TRBJ2-2, with 8 bases identical to TRBD2. The V gene's germline CDR1 is SGHVS and CDR2 FNYEAQ. With V trimmed by 5 bases and J by 6 bases, 8 bases remained unmatched. The CDR3 runs 15 residues.

This clone has just one count. V is TRBV14 and J is TRBJ1-1; no clear D gene. Trimming pared 10 bases from V and 1 base from J, leaving 10 bases between. Germline lookup yields CDR1 SGHDN and CDR2 FVKESK. The CDR3 spans 12 residues. The DNA of the CDR3 is TGTGCCACGAAGACACAGAACACTGAAGCTTTCTTT. Its translation is CATKTQNTEAFF.

This clone was seen just once. CDR3 DNA sequence: TGCGCCAGCAGCCAGAGCGGGATCCACAGAGATACGCAGTATTTT. The encoded protein is CASSQSGIHRDTQYF. The chain combines TRBV5-1 with TRBJ2-3; TRBD2 matches at 7 bases. The CDR3 is made up of 15 amino acids. The V gene end was trimmed by 4 bases and the J gene end by 5 bases; junction bases not matched to a gene: 10. Germline CDR1 is SGHRS and CDR2 is YFSETQ.

The chain joins TRBV6-5 to TRBJ1-1; a possible D gene is TRBD1 (5 bases). Germline CDR1 reads MNHEY; CDR2 reads SVGAGI. The length of the CDR3 is 15 residues. Trimming pared 0 bases from V and 6 bases from J, leaving 14 bases between. CDR3 bases: TGTGCCAGCAGTTACTCCCAGGGAGGGAGGGCTGAAGCTTTCTTT. Translated, it gives CASSYSQGGRAEAFF.

This clone was observed once. The chain has TRBV15 and TRBJ1-5; D uncertain. Germline V gene data show CDR1 as LNHNV and CDR2 as YYDKDF (reference sequence). The CDR3 has 17 residues. Between the trimmed V and J ends, which lost 0 bases and 3 bases, there was a span of 15 bases. CDR3 sequence reads: CATSRDPSGFPNQPQHF. The CDR3, as DNA: TGTGCCACCAGCAGAGACCCGTCGGGATTCCCCAATCAGCCCCAGCATTTT.

This rearrangement joins TRBV7-2 to TRBJ2-7; 11 bases align to TRBD2. CDR3 length: 15 residues. Germline V CDR1 and CDR2: SGHTA, FQGNSA. V trimming: 7 bases; J trimming: 7 bases; junction bases outside the gene matches: 12. The CDR3 region has the DNA TGTGCCAGCATCCCCAGACTAGCGGGGCAAGGGGAGCAGTACTTC. It yields the protein CASIPRLAGQGEQYF.

The gene calls are TRBV5-1 and TRBJ2-3, with TRBD1 matching 8 bases. Germline CDR1 reads SGHRS; CDR2 reads YFSETQ. The trim removed 2 bases at V and 4 bases at J, leaving 9 bases unmatched. The CDR3 consists of 16 residues. CDR3 amino acids: CASSLFVAGGSDTQYF. DNA for the CDR3: TGCGCCAGCAGCTTATTCGTAGCAGGGGGCTCAGATACGCAGTATTTT.

This rearrangement joins TRBV18 to TRBJ2-5, with D tentatively TRBD2 (5 bases). Germline CDR1 and CDR2: KGHSH and LQKENI. The CDR3 runs to 13 residues. Trimming cost V 4 bases and J 1 base, with 7 bases left between them. In DNA form, the CDR3 reads TGTGCCAGCTCACGCGGGTTCCAAGAGACCCAGTACTTC. Encoded protein: CASSRGFQETQYF.

This clone was seen a single time. The V call is TRBV6-5, the J call TRBJ2-2, with TRBD2 matching over 9 bases. With V trimmed by 6 bases and J by 6 bases, 5 bases remained unmatched. CDR3 length: 14 amino acids. Germline V gives CDR1 MNHEY, CDR2 SVGAGI. The CDR3 is CASRGLATAGELFF. For the CDR3, the DNA is TGTGCCAGCAGAGGACTAGCGACGGCCGGGGAGCTGTTTTTT.

The chain recombines TRBV25-1 with TRBJ2-3; 14 bases fit TRBD2. The CDR3 is 18 amino acids. Germline V gene data show CDR1 as MGHDK and CDR2 as SYGVNS. Trimming took 4 bases from V and 0 from J; bases not matched to a gene: 6. CDR3 sequence reads: CASSGGTSGGPSTDTQYF. As DNA, the CDR3 is TGTGCCAGCAGTGGGGGGACTAGCGGGGGACCTAGCACAGATACGCAGTATTTT.

This clone was counted only a few times. The chain links TRBV18 to TRBJ1-2; 7 nucleotides match TRBD1. The V and J ends lost 2 bases and 4 bases, in that order; junction bases with no gene match: 19. CDR1 is KGHSH and CDR2 is LQKENI in the germline V gene. The CDR3 loop spans 19 amino acids. DNA of the CDR3: TGTGCCAGCTCACCATTAGGCGCAAGGGACAGTAGGGCTGTCTATGGCTACACCTTC. Translation gives CASSPLGARDSRAVYGYTF.

The rearrangement joins TRBV6-5 to TRBJ1-4, with TRBD1 matching 9 bases. With 0 bases clipped from V and 3 bases from J, the junction kept 2 bases outside the gene matches. In germline, CDR1 is MNHEY, CDR2 SVGAGI. This CDR3 has 16 amino acids. CDR3 residues: CASSYSDRGANEKLFF. The CDR3 coding sequence is TGTGCCAGCAGTTACTCGGACAGGGGAGCTAATGAAAAACTGTTTTTT.

CDR3 loop: CASSSDSWMNTEAFF. The CDR3 coding sequence is TGTGCCAGCAGTTCCGACAGCTGGATGAACACTGAAGCTTTCTTT. This chain uses TRBV6-5 with TRBJ1-1, with TRBD1 as a possible D gene (5 bases). CDR1 is MNHEY, CDR2 SVGAGI, per germline. The CDR3 length is 15 residues. Trimming pared 4 bases from V and 0 bases from J, leaving 12 bases between.

The genes are TRBV5-5 and TRBJ1-2, with D possibly being TRBD1 (6 bases). Trimming stripped 1 base from V and 3 bases from J, with 10 bases between. The CDR3 runs to 14 residues. CDR1 is SGHKS and CDR2 is YYEKEE in the germline V gene (reference sequence). The CDR3 sequence: CASSLSGQDYGYTF. DNA of the CDR3: TGTGCCAGCAGCTTGTCGGGACAAGACTATGGCTACACCTTC.